Listed here is a single T cell receptor (beta chain). The sample is drawn from a study of blood T cell repertoires in COVID-19. As for the study in general: Samples taken during acute and convalescent COVID-19 were collected in the United States, Italy and Spain. Sources were T cells, B-cell-depleted T cells, or PBMCs; the material itself was cDNA or gDNA.

The table came from immunoSEQ multiplex PCR; TCRdb's copy has only in-frame clones and leaves some out. This repertoire shows around 500,000 clones, about nine tenths found once; its top ten account for around 7.9%. All enrollees were about 18 to 89 years old and from approximately 24 US areas. Two negative PCRs, clearance, or symptom resolution had been documented for recovered Cohort 3 donors. Germline V gene lookup returns CDR1 SQVTM and CDR2 ANQGSEA. There are 13 residues in the CDR3. After removal of 6 bases from V and 3 bases from J, the junction contained 3 bases not matched to a gene. This receptor was taken from a woman between 55 and 75 years old who had recovered from COVID-19. Sequenced sample: PBMCs or T cells enriched from blood (not recorded which). The V gene is TRBV29-1, the J gene TRBJ2-7; 12 nucleotides line up with TRBD2. The CDR3 spells CSVVTSGSYEQYF. The CDR3 DNA reads as TGCAGCGTGGTGACTAGCGGGAGCTACGAGCAGTACTTC.